The next 26 T cell receptor beta chains were all read from a single sample in a study of memory CD4+ T cells and cytomegalovirus serostatus. The sort gate was single viable CD3+CD4+CD8-CD45RO+ cells for memory CD4+ T cells. Produced via immunoSEQ multiplex PCR; TCRdb's table is partial and in-frame only. The sample consists of about 50,000 clones, roughly three quarters of them appearing once. The sequencing input was memory CD4+ T cells from blood. These receptor sequences come from an adult in good health and CMV-seronegative.

The V gene is TRBV7-9, the J gene TRBJ1-5; D is unresolved. The CDR3 is 13 residues long. Trimming shortened V by 10 bases and J by 4 bases, and 14 bases separated the two germline ends. Per the germline V gene, CDR1 is SEHNR and CDR2 is FQNEAQ (reference sequence). CDR3 amino acids: CATSLGGNQPQHF. The CDR3 DNA is TGTGCCACCTCCCTGGGCGGGAATCAGCCCCAGCATTTT.

The V and J genes are TRBV27 and TRBJ2-2, with TRBD2 matching over 11 bases. Germline V gives CDR1 MNHEY, CDR2 SMNVEV (reference sequence). Trimming at V came to 5 bases and at J to 4 bases, leaving 15 bases not matched to a gene. The CDR3 extends over 19 amino acids. CDR3 bases: TGTGCCAGCAGTCCCCGACTAGCGGGGATCCATCAAGGCACCGGGGAGCTGTTTTTT. Protein: CASSPRLAGIHQGTGELFF.

The chain joins TRBV9 to TRBJ2-6, with D uncertain. This CDR3 has 13 amino acids. V was cut by 6 bases and J by 4 bases, with 8 bases left in between. CDR1 is SGDLS, CDR2 YYNGEE, per germline. The CDR3 DNA reads as TGTGCCAGCACTGCGGACGGGGCCAACGTCCTGACTTTC. It encodes CASTADGANVLTF.

The V and J genes are TRBV5-1 and TRBJ2-5; D is perhaps TRBD2 (5 bases). V lost 4 bases and J 2 bases, leaving 12 bases between the germline ends. CDR1 and CDR2 (germline): SGHRS, YFSETQ. This CDR3 is built from 14 residues. In DNA form, the CDR3 reads TGCGCCAGCAGCAATAACGGGGATCAAGAGACCCAGTACTTC. Translated: CASSNNGDQETQYF.

The V gene is TRBV6-1, the J gene TRBJ2-7; 9 positions agree with TRBD1. V trimming: 2 bases; J trimming: 5 bases; junction bases outside the gene matches: 16. In germline, CDR1 is MNHNS, CDR2 SASEGT. CDR3 length: 18 amino acids. Written as DNA, the CDR3 is TGTGCCAGCAGTGAAAGGGGACGGGGGACAGGGTGGTACCACGAGCAGTACTTC. Translating it yields CASSERGRGTGWYHEQYF.

The genes are TRBV15 and TRBJ1-3; D call uncertain. The V gene lost 0 bases and the J gene lost 4 bases, with 7 bases spanning the gap. Germline CDR1 LNHNV, CDR2 YYDKDF (reference sequence). This CDR3 comprises 14 residues. CDR3 DNA: TGTGCCACCAGCAGAGATAAGTGGGGAAACACCATATATTTT. Translation gives CATSRDKWGNTIYF.

This chain joins TRBV27 and TRBJ2-2; 13 bases fit TRBD2. The CDR3 has 15 amino acids. Looked up from germline, CDR1 is MNHEY and CDR2 is SMNVEV (reference sequence). V was pared by 8 bases and J by 7 bases, with 7 bases of the junction left unmatched. Here the CDR3 reads CASSGLAGFVGELFF. CDR3 nucleotide sequence: TGTGCCAGCTCGGGACTAGCGGGATTCGTCGGGGAGCTGTTTTTT.

The chain is built from TRBV20-1 and TRBJ2-7; D gene uncertain. This CDR3 has 11 residues. V was shortened by 2 bases and J by 4 bases, with 6 bases between the two germline ends. The germline CDR1 and CDR2 sequences are DFQATT and SNEGSKA (reference sequence). This chain's CDR3 is CSARLGYEQYF. Here the CDR3 DNA reads TGCAGTGCTAGACTTGGGTACGAGCAGTACTTC.

This rearrangement joins TRBV28 to TRBJ1-3, with a weak D call TRBD1 (6 bases). Germline CDR1 is MDHEN and CDR2 is SYDVKM. This CDR3 spans 15 amino acids. Trimming cost V 7 bases and J 4 bases, with 17 bases left between them. The CDR3 region has the DNA TGTGCCAGCACCCGGGGGGCCACGGGGGGAAACACCATATATTTT. Translated: CASTRGATGGNTIYF.

The chain uses TRBV4-1 and TRBJ2-1; the D gene is possibly TRBD2 (5 bases). Per germline, CDR1 MGHRA and CDR2 YSYEKL. V lost 4 bases and J 6 bases, leaving 19 bases between the germline ends. The CDR3 is 16 amino acids. The chain's CDR3 is CASSPTLMRVRNEQFF. The CDR3 nucleotides read TGCGCCAGCAGCCCTACTCTAATGAGGGTCCGCAATGAGCAGTTCTTC.

V usage is TRBV10-3 and J usage is TRBJ1-3; TRBD1 matches at 7 bases. Germline-derived CDR1 and CDR2 are ENHRY and SYGVKD. CDR3 length: 15 residues. V shed 10 bases, J shed 0 bases, and the junction held 9 bases outside the gene matches. For the CDR3, the DNA is TGTGCCACCAGACAGGGCCTAGACTCTGGAAACACCATATATTTT. Amino acid sequence: CATRQGLDSGNTIYF.

This rearrangement joins TRBV14 to TRBJ2-5; a possible D gene is TRBD1 (5 bases). V lost 1 base to trimming and J lost 5 bases, with 14 bases between them. This CDR3 is 15 amino acids long. Germline assignment: CDR1 SGHDN and CDR2 FVKESK. CDR3 amino acids: CASSQGGARVETQYF. The CDR3 nucleotides are TGTGCCAGCAGCCAAGGGGGCGCTAGAGTGGAGACCCAGTACTTC. Complete variable domain (other parts from reference TRBV14 and TRBJ2-5): EAGVTQFPSHSVIEKGQTVTLRCDPISGHDNLYWYRRVMGKEIKFLLHFVKESKQDESGMPNNRFLAERTGGTYSTLKVQPAELEDSGVYFCASSQGGARVETQYFGPGTRLLVL.

The V and J genes are TRBV29-1 and TRBJ2-3; 9 bases match TRBD1. V lost 5 bases and J lost 5; bases outside the gene matches: 11. The germline gives CDR1 SQVTM, CDR2 ANQGSEA. This CDR3 has 15 amino acids. The CDR3 DNA sequence: TGCAGCGTTAGGACAGGGGCTCTTCCGGGAGATACGCAGTATTTT. It encodes CSVRTGALPGDTQYF.

The chain has TRBV9 and TRBJ2-1, with 13 nucleotides matching TRBD2. V lost 0 bases to trimming and J lost 2 bases; unmatched junction nucleotides: 5. Germline CDR1 and CDR2: SGDLS and YYNGEE. The length of the CDR3 is 18 residues. The CDR3 DNA follows: TGTGCCAGCAGCGTAGAGGGACTAGCGGGATTGCCCTACAATGAGCAGTTCTTC. Its translation is CASSVEGLAGLPYNEQFF.

The chain employs TRBV19 and TRBJ1-2, with a tentative D call TRBD1 (6 bases). This CDR3 comprises 13 residues. CDR1 and CDR2 from the germline V gene are LNHDA and SQIVND (reference sequence). Trimming stripped 4 bases from V and 2 bases from J, with 8 bases between. The CDR3 reads CASSRDKNYGYTF. The CDR3 nucleotides read TGTGCCAGTAGTAGGGACAAAAACTATGGCTACACCTTC.

This clone was counted only a few times. The genes are TRBV7-2 and TRBJ2-3; D remains ambiguous. Trimming cost V 1 base and J 2 bases, with 4 bases left between them. This CDR3 region has 13 residues. In germline, CDR1 is SGHTA, CDR2 FQGNSA. CDR3 nucleotides: TGTGCCAGCAGCTTAGGTCCCACAGATACGCAGTATTTT. Translating gives CASSLGPTDTQYF.

The table lists this clone with a count of one. This chain links TRBV18 with TRBJ1-5, with 10 bases identical to TRBD1. V was pared by 0 bases and J by 7 bases, with 0 bases of the junction left unmatched. CDR1 and CDR2 (germline): KGHSH, LQKENI. This CDR3 is 14 amino acids long. The CDR3 coding sequence is TGTGCCAGCTCACCACCGGGACAGGGGCAGCCCCAGCATTTT. Translation: CASSPPGQGQPQHF.

J is TRBJ2-7 and V is TRBV14; D is unclear. V was shortened by 3 bases and J by 6 bases, with 12 bases between the two germline ends. This CDR3 spans 13 amino acids. Germline CDR1 is SGHDN and CDR2 is FVKESK. The CDR3 DNA reads as TGTGCCAGCAGCCAGGGGTTAACGGGCGAGCAGTACTTC. Residues: CASSQGLTGEQYF. Full variable domain (remainder filled in from reference TRBV14 and TRBJ2-7): EAGVTQFPSHSVIEKGQTVTLRCDPISGHDNLYWYRRVMGKEIKFLLHFVKESKQDESGMPNNRFLAERTGGTYSTLKVQPAELEDSGVYFCASSQGLTGEQYFGPGTRLTVT.

The rearrangement uses TRBV21-1 and TRBJ2-1; the table gives TRBD2 as D, unverified against the DNA. TRBV21-1 is listed as a pseudogene. The CDR3 spans 16 residues. The CDR3 DNA follows: TGTGCCAGCAGCAAAGGGGGGACTAGCGATTACAATGAGCAGTTCTTC. Protein sequence: CASSKGGTSDYNEQFF.

This sequence joins TRBV6-4 and TRBJ1-5; no clear D gene. From germline, CDR1 is MRHNA and CDR2 SNTAGT. The CDR3 consists of 11 residues. The germline V and J ends were trimmed by 6 bases and 8 bases, with 8 bases remaining between them. CDR3 sequence (DNA): TGTGCCAGCAGCCCCGGGAAGCCCCAGCATTTT. As protein: CASSPGKPQHF.

The rearrangement joins TRBV15 to TRBJ2-2; D not resolved. From germline, CDR1 is LNHNV and CDR2 YYDKDF (reference sequence). The CDR3 is 13 amino acids. Trimming took off 5 bases at V and 0 bases at J, with 4 bases between the two ends. The CDR3 spells CATSDANTGELFF. The CDR3 DNA follows: TGTGCCACCAGCGACGCGAACACCGGGGAGCTGTTTTTT.

A single count supports this clone. The chain couples TRBV6-5 to TRBJ2-7; maybe TRBD2 (5 bases). The CDR3 runs 14 residues. The V gene's germline CDR1 is MNHEY and CDR2 SVGAGI. V was trimmed by 7 bases and J by 4 bases, leaving 17 bases between them. CDR3: CASKVGGPFYEQYF. The CDR3 nucleotides are TGTGCCAGCAAAGTAGGCGGGCCTTTTTACGAGCAGTACTTC.

This clone has just a few counts. The J gene is TRBJ2-1, the V gene TRBV5-1, with 13 bases that match TRBD2. There are 17 residues in the CDR3. V lost 1 base to trimming and J lost 7 bases; unmatched junction nucleotides: 8. Germline CDR1 and CDR2: SGHRS and YFSETQ. The CDR3 DNA reads TGCGCCAGCAGCTTGTTGACTAGCGGGAGGTCGGGGAATGAGCAGTTCTTC. This codes for CASSLLTSGRSGNEQFF. Drawing the rest from reference TRBV5-1 and TRBJ2-1, the complete variable domain is KAGVTQTPRYLIKTRGQQVTLSCSPISGHRSVSWYQQTPGQGLQFLFEYFSETQRNKGNFPGRFSGRQFSNSRSEMNVSTLELGDSALYLCASSLLTSGRSGNEQFFGPGTRLTVL.

The chain uses TRBV19 and TRBJ1-2; D remains unclear. V gave up 8 bases and J gave up 2 bases, with 9 bases separating them. This CDR3 has 12 amino acids. Germline CDR1 and CDR2: LNHDA and SQIVND (reference sequence). CDR3 DNA: TGTGCCAGTGCCGGCAGCAACTATGGCTACACCTTC. Translating it yields CASAGSNYGYTF.

The rearrangement uses TRBV19 and TRBJ2-5; TRBD2 matches at 12 bases. CDR1 and CDR2 from the germline V gene are LNHDA and SQIVND (reference sequence). With 3 bases clipped from V and 4 bases from J, the junction kept 6 bases outside the gene matches. This CDR3 is 16 amino acids long. CDR3 bases: TGTGCCAGTAGTATTGCACTAGCGGGAGGAAGAGAGACCCAGTACTTC. It specifies CASSIALAGGRETQYF. Complete variable domain (other parts from reference TRBV19 and TRBJ2-5): DGGITQSPKYLFRKEGQNVTLSCEQNLNHDAMYWYRQDPGQGLRLIYYSQIVNDFQKGDIAEGYSVSREKKESFPLTVTSAQKNPTAFYLCASSIALAGGRETQYFGPGTRLLVL.

The gene calls are TRBV4-1 and TRBJ1-6; possible D gene TRBD1, 5 bases. The CDR3 loop spans 16 amino acids. V shed 4 bases and J shed 7 bases, with 17 bases lying between them. Germline V gene lookup returns CDR1 MGHRA and CDR2 YSYEKL. Written as DNA, the CDR3 is TGCGCCAGCAGCCCGACGATGGGGGAGCGGAATTCACCCCTCCACTTT. Its protein product is CASSPTMGERNSPLHF.